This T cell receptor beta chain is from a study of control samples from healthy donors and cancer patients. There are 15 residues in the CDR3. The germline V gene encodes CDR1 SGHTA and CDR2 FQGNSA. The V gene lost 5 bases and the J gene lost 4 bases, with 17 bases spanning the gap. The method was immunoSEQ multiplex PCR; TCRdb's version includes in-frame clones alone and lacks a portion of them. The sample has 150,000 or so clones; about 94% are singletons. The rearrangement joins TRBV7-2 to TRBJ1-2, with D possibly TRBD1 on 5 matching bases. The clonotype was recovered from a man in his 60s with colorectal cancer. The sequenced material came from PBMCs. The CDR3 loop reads CASSDRLSRGYGYTF. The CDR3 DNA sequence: TGTGCCAGCAGCGACAGACTAAGCCGGGGCTATGGCTACACCTTC.